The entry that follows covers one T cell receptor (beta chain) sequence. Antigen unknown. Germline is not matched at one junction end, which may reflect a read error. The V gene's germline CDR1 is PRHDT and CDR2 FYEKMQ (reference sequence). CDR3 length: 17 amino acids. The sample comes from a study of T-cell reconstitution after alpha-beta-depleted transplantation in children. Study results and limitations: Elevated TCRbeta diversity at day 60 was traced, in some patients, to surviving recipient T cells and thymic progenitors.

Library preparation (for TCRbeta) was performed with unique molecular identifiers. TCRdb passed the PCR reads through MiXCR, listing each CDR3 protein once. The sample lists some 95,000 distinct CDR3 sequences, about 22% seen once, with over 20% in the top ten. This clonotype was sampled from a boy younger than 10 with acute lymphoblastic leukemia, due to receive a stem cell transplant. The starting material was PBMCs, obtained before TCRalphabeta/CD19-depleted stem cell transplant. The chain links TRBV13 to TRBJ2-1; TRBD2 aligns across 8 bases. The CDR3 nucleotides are TGTGCCATCAGCGCGAGGCCCGGGACTAGTTACAACAATGAGCAGTTCTTC. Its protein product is CAISARPGTSYNNEQFF.